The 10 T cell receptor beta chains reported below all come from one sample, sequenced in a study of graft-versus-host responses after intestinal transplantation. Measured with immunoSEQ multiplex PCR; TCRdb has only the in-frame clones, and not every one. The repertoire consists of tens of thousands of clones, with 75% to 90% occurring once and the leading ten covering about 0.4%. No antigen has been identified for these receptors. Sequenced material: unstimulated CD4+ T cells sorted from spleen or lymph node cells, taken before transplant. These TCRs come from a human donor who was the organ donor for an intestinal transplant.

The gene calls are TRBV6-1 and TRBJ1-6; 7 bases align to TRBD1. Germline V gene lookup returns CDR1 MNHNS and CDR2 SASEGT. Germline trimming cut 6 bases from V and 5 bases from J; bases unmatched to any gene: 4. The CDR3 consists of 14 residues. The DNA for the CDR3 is TGTGCCAGCAGCCAGGGGGTGAATAATTCACCCCTCCACTTT. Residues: CASSQGVNNSPLHF.

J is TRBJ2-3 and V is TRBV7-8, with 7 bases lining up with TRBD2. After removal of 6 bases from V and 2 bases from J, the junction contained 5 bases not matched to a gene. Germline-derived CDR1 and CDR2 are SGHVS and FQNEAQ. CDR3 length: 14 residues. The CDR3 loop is CASRPAGSTDTQYF. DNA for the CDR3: TGTGCCAGCAGACCAGCGGGGTCCACAGATACGCAGTATTTT.

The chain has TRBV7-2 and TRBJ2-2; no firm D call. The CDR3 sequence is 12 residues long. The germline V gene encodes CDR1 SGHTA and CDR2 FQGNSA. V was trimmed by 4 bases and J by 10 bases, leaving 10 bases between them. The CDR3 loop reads CASSSVMLELFF. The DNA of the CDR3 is TGTGCCAGCAGCTCCGTTATGTTGGAGCTGTTTTTT.

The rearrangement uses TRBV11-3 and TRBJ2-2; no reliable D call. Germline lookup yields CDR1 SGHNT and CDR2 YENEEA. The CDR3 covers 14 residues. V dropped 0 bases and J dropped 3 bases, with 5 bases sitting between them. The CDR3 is CASSLDQDTGELFF. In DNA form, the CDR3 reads TGTGCCAGCAGCTTAGATCAGGACACCGGGGAGCTGTTTTTT.

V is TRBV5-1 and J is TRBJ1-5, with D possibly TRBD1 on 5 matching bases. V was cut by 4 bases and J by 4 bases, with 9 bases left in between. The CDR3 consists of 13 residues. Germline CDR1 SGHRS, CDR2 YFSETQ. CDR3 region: CASSPEGNQPQHF. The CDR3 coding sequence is TGCGCCAGCAGCCCGGAGGGGAATCAGCCCCAGCATTTT.

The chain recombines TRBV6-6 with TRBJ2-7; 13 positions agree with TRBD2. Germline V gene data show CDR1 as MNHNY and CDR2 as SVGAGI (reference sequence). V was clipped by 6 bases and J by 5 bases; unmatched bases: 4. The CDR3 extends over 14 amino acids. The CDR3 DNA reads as TGTGCCAGCAGAGGACTAGCGGGGGCCCACGAGCAGTACGTC. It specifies CASRGLAGAHEQYV.

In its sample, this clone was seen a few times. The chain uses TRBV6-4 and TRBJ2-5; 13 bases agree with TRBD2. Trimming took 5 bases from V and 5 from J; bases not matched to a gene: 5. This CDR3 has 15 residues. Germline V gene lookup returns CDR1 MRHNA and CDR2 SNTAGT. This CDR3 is CASSQEGLAGETQYF. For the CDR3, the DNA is TGTGCCAGCAGTCAAGAGGGACTAGCGGGGGAGACCCAGTACTTC.

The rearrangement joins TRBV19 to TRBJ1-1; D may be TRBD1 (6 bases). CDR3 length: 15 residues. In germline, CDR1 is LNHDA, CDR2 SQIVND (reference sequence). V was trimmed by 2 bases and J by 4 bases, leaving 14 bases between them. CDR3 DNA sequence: TGTGCCAGTAGTATAACTGGGGGCGCGGGCACTGAAGCTTTCTTT. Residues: CASSITGGAGTEAFF.

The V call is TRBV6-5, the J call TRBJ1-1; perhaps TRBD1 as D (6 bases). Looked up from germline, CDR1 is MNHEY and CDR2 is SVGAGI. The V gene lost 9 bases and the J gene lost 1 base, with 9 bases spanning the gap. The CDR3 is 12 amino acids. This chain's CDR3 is CASGQTNTEAFF. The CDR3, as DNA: TGTGCCAGTGGACAGACGAACACTGAAGCTTTCTTT.

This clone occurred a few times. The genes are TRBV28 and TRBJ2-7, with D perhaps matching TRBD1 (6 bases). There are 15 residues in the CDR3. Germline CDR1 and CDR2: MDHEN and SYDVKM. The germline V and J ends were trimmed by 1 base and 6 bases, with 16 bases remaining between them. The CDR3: CASSLSQGIGGEQYV. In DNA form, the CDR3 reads TGTGCCAGCAGTTTATCCCAGGGTATAGGGGGCGAGCAGTACGTC.